Shown below are 15 T cell receptor beta chains from a single sample sequenced in a study of human T cells and chemical hapten exposure. Time point indicated: patch test 3, about 24 weeks after DPC sensitization. The treatment was: therapeutic diphenylcyclopropenone sensitization with weekly scalp DPC. TCRdb used MiXCR to reprocess the RACE reads, holding one entry per CDR3 protein. The top ten clones hold over 2% of a sample with more than 150,000 distinct CDR3 sequences, about 25% of them seen once. Here the sequenced sample was whole blood, taken in connection with sensitization to the hapten diphenylcyclopropenone (DPC). These receptor sequences come from a woman aged 40 to 50 with alopecia areata. Some clones in this sample may be carry-over from other donors' samples.

This clonotype was found many times. The chain has TRBV28 and TRBJ2-3; 8 bases are a match to TRBD1. This CDR3 is built from 16 residues. Trimming at V came to 6 bases and at J to 8 bases, leaving 16 bases not matched to a gene. Germline CDR1 reads MDHEN; CDR2 reads SYDVKM. The CDR3 loop is CASRSSPGQAAATQYF. In DNA, the CDR3 is TGTGCCAGCAGGTCGAGCCCGGGACAGGCGGCAGCTACGCAGTATTTT.

The gene calls are TRBV12-3 or TRBV12-4 and TRBJ2-1; 7 bases align to TRBD2. CDR3 length: 16 amino acids. After removal of 0 bases from V and 8 bases from J, the junction contained 10 bases not matched to a gene. CDR3 DNA: TGTGCCAGCAGTTTAGCCCTAGGTGGGAGGGACTATGAGCAGTTCTTC. Its protein is CASSLALGGRDYEQFF.

This clonotype occurred a few times. The V call is TRBV29-1, the J call TRBJ1-3; D might be TRBD1 (5 bases). With 3 bases removed from V and 2 bases from J, the gap between germline ends came to 20 bases. Germline V gene sequence: CDR1 SQVTM, CDR2 ANQGSEA. The CDR3 has 17 residues. CDR3 in DNA: TGCAGCGTTGACGGGGGAGGTGGGGAGGGCGCTGGAAACACCATATATTTT. Translating gives CSVDGGGGEGAGNTIYF.

This clonotype appeared a few times. The V and J genes are TRBV28 and TRBJ1-5; 8 positions match TRBD1. J was trimmed by 9 bases and V by 5 bases; bases with no gene match: 12. There are 15 residues in the CDR3. Germline CDR1 is MDHEN and CDR2 is SYDVKM. CDR3 sequence reads: CASSPATGGHRPQHF. Here the CDR3 DNA reads TGTGCCAGCAGTCCGGCAACAGGGGGGCATCGGCCCCAGCATTTT.

The genes are TRBV20-1 and TRBJ2-1, with D possibly being TRBD2 (6 bases). V was clipped by 5 bases and J by 0 bases, with 11 bases between them. The CDR3 loop spans 14 amino acids. Germline lookup yields CDR1 DFQATT and CDR2 SNEGSKA (reference sequence). CDR3 nucleotide sequence: TGCAGTGCTCCTAGCGCTAGCTCCTACAATGAGCAGTTCTTC. Translated, it gives CSAPSASSYNEQFF.

This clonotype has just a few counts. The rearrangement uses TRBV15 and TRBJ2-6, with a tentative D call TRBD1 (6 bases). The CDR3 covers 16 residues. Looked up from germline, CDR1 is LNHNV and CDR2 is YYDKDF (reference sequence). V was cut by 0 bases and J by 4 bases, with 10 bases left in between. The CDR3 nucleotides read TGTGCCACCAGCAGAGATAGTGGGACAGGGGCCAACGTCCTGACTTTC. It codes for CATSRDSGTGANVLTF.

The V and J genes are TRBV10-3 and TRBJ2-1, with D possibly being TRBD1 (5 bases). V lost 6 bases to trimming and J lost 8 bases, with 14 bases between them. The CDR3 is made up of 13 amino acids. Germline loops: CDR1 ENHRY, CDR2 SYGVKD. The CDR3 protein is CAIRGDPCDEQFF. For the CDR3, the DNA is TGTGCCATCAGAGGGGATCCGTGCGATGAGCAGTTCTTC.

This chain uses TRBV3-1 with TRBJ2-6; no firm D call. The germline CDR1 and CDR2 sequences are LGHDT and YNNKEL (reference sequence). V was shortened by 6 bases and J by 0 bases, with 15 bases between the two germline ends. The CDR3 has 17 amino acids. CDR3 coding DNA: TGTGCCAGCAGGAGTGACGGATCTTACTCTGGGGCCAACGTCCTGACTTTC. It codes for CASRSDGSYSGANVLTF. The variable domain in full, completed from reference TRBV3-1 and TRBJ2-6, reads DTAVSQTPKYLVTQMGNDKSIKCEQNLGHDTMYWYKQDSKKFLKIMFSYNNKELIINETVPNRFSPKSPDKAHLNLHINSLELGDSAVYFCASRSDGSYSGANVLTFGAGSRLTVL.

V gene TRBV2 combines with J gene TRBJ1-2, with 8 nucleotides matching TRBD1. The CDR3 is 13 amino acids. J lost 8 bases, V lost 4 bases, and 6 bases had no gene match. The germline V gene has CDR1 SNHLY and CDR2 FYNNEI. The CDR3: CASSGQGKYGYTF. The CDR3, as DNA: TGTGCCAGCAGTGGACAGGGGAAATACGGCTACACCTTC.

This clonotype was counted at least ten times. The rearrangement links TRBV19 to TRBJ2-1, with D perhaps matching TRBD2 (7 bases). The V end was cut by 4 bases, the J end by 9 bases, with 25 bases between. This CDR3 spans 17 amino acids. The germline gives CDR1 LNHDA, CDR2 SQIVND (reference sequence). The CDR3 DNA is TGTGCCAGTAGTACAGAGGGGGGGTACAGGGCCGGGGGTGAGCAGTTCTTC. Translated, it gives CASSTEGGYRAGGEQFF.

The CDR3 sequence is CASSLTTPGDTQYF. CDR3 bases: TGCGCCAGCAGCCTGACTACTCCCGGAGATACGCAGTATTTT. V gene TRBV5-1 combines with J gene TRBJ2-3; the D gene is possibly TRBD2 (5 bases). V dropped 4 bases and J dropped 5 bases, with 14 bases sitting between them. Germline CDR1 is SGHRS and CDR2 is YFSETQ. CDR3 length: 14 amino acids.

The chain uses TRBV24-1 and TRBJ2-5; the D is unclear. V was pared by 4 bases and J by 2 bases, with 7 bases between. Per germline, CDR1 KGHDR and CDR2 SFDVKD. This CDR3 region has 13 residues. The CDR3 DNA reads TGTGCCACCAGTGAGGGTCCGCAAGAGACCCAGTACTTC. This codes for CATSEGPQETQYF.

In this sample, this clonotype turned up a few times. This chain uses TRBV4-3 with TRBJ1-1; no definite D call. Germline V lookup: CDR1 LGHNA, CDR2 YSLEER. V lost 1 base and J 1 base, leaving 4 bases between the germline ends. The CDR3 totals 13 residues. In DNA, the CDR3 is TGCGCCAGCAGCCAAGCGAGGAACACTGAAGCTTTCTTT. Translation gives CASSQARNTEAFF.

V gene TRBV20-1 combines with J gene TRBJ2-7; the match to TRBD1 covers 11 bases. Germline V gene sequence: CDR1 DFQATT, CDR2 SNEGSKA (reference sequence). The trim removed 0 bases at V and 6 bases at J, leaving 7 bases unmatched. This CDR3 spans 15 amino acids. In DNA form, the CDR3 reads TGCAGTGCTAGAGATCCGGGGACAGGGGGAAGCGAGCAGTACTTC. Translating gives CSARDPGTGGSEQYF.

This chain links TRBV9 with TRBJ2-2, with D maybe TRBD1 (6 bases). Germline lookup yields CDR1 SGDLS and CDR2 YYNGEE. With 0 bases removed from V and 2 bases from J, the gap between germline ends came to 11 bases. The CDR3 sequence is 16 residues long. CDR3 in DNA: TGTGCCAGCAGCGTAGTAACAGGGATTAACACCGGGGAGCTGTTTTTT. Encoded protein: CASSVVTGINTGELFF.